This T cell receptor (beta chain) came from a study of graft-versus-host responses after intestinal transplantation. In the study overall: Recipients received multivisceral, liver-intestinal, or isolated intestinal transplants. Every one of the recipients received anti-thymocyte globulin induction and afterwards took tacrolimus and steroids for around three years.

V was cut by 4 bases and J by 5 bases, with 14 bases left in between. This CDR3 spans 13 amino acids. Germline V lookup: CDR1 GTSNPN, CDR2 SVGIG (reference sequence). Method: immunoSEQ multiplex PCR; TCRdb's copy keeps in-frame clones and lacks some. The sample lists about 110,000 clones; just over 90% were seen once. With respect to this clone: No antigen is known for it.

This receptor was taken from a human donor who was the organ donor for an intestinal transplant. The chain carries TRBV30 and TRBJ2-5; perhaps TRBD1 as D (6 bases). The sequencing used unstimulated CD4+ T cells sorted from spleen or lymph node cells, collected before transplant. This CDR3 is CAWTPGQRETQYF. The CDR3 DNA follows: TGTGCCTGGACCCCCGGACAGCGGGAGACCCAGTACTTC.